These 11 T cell receptor beta chains were all obtained from the same sample, sequenced in a study of T cells in Graves' hyperthyroidism and ophthalmopathy. Researchers amplified the TCR beta CDR3 regions from RNA transcripts. Primed by the HTBI set, a first-round RT-PCR was run on the TCR CDR3. TCRdb recomputed calls from the multiplex PCR reads with MiXCR, one row per CDR3 protein. This table holds roughly 630,000 distinct CDR3 sequences, 15% to 19% found once. The sequenced sample was blood. The source of these receptors is a woman under 40 with Graves' hyperthyroidism.

This clonotype was found many times. The rearrangement uses TRBV12-3 or TRBV12-4 and TRBJ1-1; no clear D gene. Between the trimmed V and J ends, which lost 5 bases and 8 bases, there was a span of 12 bases. The CDR3 contains 12 residues. CDR3 DNA: TGTGCCAGCAGTGGGGTTGCCACAGAAGCTTTCTTT. Translation: CASSGVATEAFF.

The table lists this clonotype with many counts. V is TRBV5-1 and J is TRBJ1-1; tentative D call: TRBD1 (5 bases). The V and J ends lost 3 bases and 1 base respectively, with 16 bases between them. Germline-derived CDR1 and CDR2 are SGHRS and YFSETQ. There are 16 residues in the CDR3. In DNA form, the CDR3 reads TGCGCCAGCAGCTCAGATGGGGGGGTGTGGAACACTGAAGCTTTCTTT. Protein sequence: CASSSDGGVWNTEAFF.

This rearrangement joins TRBV20-1 to TRBJ1-2; D not certain. Trimming cost V 6 bases and J 0 bases, with 17 bases left between them. Germline CDR1 reads DFQATT; CDR2 reads SNEGSKA (reference sequence). The CDR3 totals 15 residues. The CDR3 loop is CSAPLVRETNYGYTF. In DNA form, the CDR3 reads TGCAGTGCCCCTTTAGTGCGGGAGACTAACTATGGCTACACCTTC.

The chain has TRBV7-9 and TRBJ1-6; D may be TRBD1 (6 bases). Germline lookup yields CDR1 SEHNR and CDR2 FQNEAQ (reference sequence). The CDR3 covers 14 residues. Trimming pared 4 bases from V and 7 bases from J, leaving 11 bases between. In DNA form, the CDR3 reads TGTGCCAGCAGCTCCAGGACAGAAAATTCACCCCTCCACTTT. It codes for CASSSRTENSPLHF.

At least ten counts were recorded for this clonotype. In DNA form, the CDR3 reads TGCAGTGAGGTTATGACAGGGGGTGGCTACACCTTC. Translated, it gives CSEVMTGGGYTF. The chain couples TRBV20-1 to TRBJ1-2, with 9 positions matching TRBD1. There are 12 residues in the CDR3. V shed 7 bases and J 7 bases; nucleotides not matched to a gene: 7. The germline CDR1 and CDR2 sequences are DFQATT and SNEGSKA (reference sequence).

The chain links TRBV20-1 to TRBJ2-2, with a possible D match to TRBD2 (5 bases). The CDR3 consists of 16 residues. CDR1 and CDR2 (germline): DFQATT, SNEGSKA (reference sequence). Trimming removed 6 bases at V and 9 bases at J, with 26 bases between. The CDR3 nucleotides read TGCAGTGCCCCAAACTCCGAGCGGACGATTATAAGGGAGCTGTTTTTT. It is translated as CSAPNSERTIIRELFF.

This clonotype was seen a handful of times. A much larger clone differs from this one at a single base, so this may be a read error. A read error is likely, as this CDR3 ends without the conserved phenylalanine or tryptophan. This chain links TRBV11-3 with TRBJ2-1; 7 bases fit TRBD2. V lost 4 bases and J lost 3; bases outside the gene matches: 6. Germline CDR1 is SGHNT and CDR2 is YENEEA. This CDR3 has 15 amino acids. Written as DNA, the CDR3 is TGTGCCAGCAGCTGGTCCGGCGGGAGCTACAATGAGCAGTTCCTC. It codes for CASSWSGGSYNEQFL.

The CDR3 nucleotides are TGTGCCATCAGTCCCCAAGCAGGGGGTCCAGAGACCCAGTACTTC. Amino acid sequence: CAISPQAGGPETQYF. The chain joins TRBV10-3 to TRBJ2-5; TRBD1 matches at 7 bases. Germline V gene lookup returns CDR1 ENHRY and CDR2 SYGVKD. CDR3 length: 15 amino acids. The J segment lost 4 bases and the V segment lost 5 bases, leaving 10 bases of the junction unmatched.

Only a few counts were recorded for this clonotype. The V and J genes are TRBV10-2 and TRBJ2-7, with 16 bases aligning to TRBD2. Trimming took 6 bases from V and 4 from J; bases not matched to a gene: 15. CDR1 is WSHSY and CDR2 is SAAADI in the germline V gene. There are 19 residues in the CDR3. CDR3 coding DNA: TGCGCCAGCAGCGGACTACAGGGACTAGCGGGAGGGCCGGGGTACGAGCAGTACTTC. Protein product: CASSGLQGLAGGPGYEQYF.

The chain joins TRBV24-1 to TRBJ2-2; D remains ambiguous. Trimming took 4 bases from V and 4 from J, leaving 12 bases between them. Germline V gene sequence: CDR1 KGHDR, CDR2 SFDVKD. CDR3 length equals 15 residues. CDR3 bases: TGTGCCACCAGTGACCGTACTATTTTCACCGGGGAGCTGTTTTTT. This translates into CATSDRTIFTGELFF.

Details on this clonotype: This may be a read error: a much more frequent sequence differs by one nucleotide. The genes are TRBV12-3 or TRBV12-4 and TRBJ2-5, with D unresolved. The end of the DNA fits TRBJ2-1 better, so the J call may be wrong. The CDR3 covers 13 residues. This CDR3 is CASSFGQQETQFF. The CDR3 region has the DNA TGTGCCAGCAGTTTTGGGCAGCAAGAGACCCAGTTCTTC.